Listed below are T cell receptor beta chains from one sample, sequenced in a study of OX40 agonist ivuxolimab in advanced cancers. Here immunoSEQ multiplex PCR was the method, and the copy in TCRdb shows in-frame clones only, minus some. The sample has tens of thousands of clones, 88% seen once. The input for sequencing was CD4+ or CD8+ T cells sorted from blood, taken in a trial of the OX40 agonist ivuxolimab. The receptors were sampled from an adult with an advanced solid tumor such as melanoma, head and neck, liver or kidney cancer. Both conserved end residues are part of each CDR3. Each record gives: clone size, D gene, J gene, V gene, CDR3 DNA, CDR3 protein. D genes are given only for firm matches. A row's size may be missing; if present it is once, few, many or a size class.

. TRBD2 TRBJ2-5 TRBV27 TGTGCCAGCAGTAACCATCATGTTGCGGGAGAGGGGGAGACCCAGTACTTC CASSNHHVAGEGETQYF
. . TRBJ1-1 TRBV19 TGTGCCAGTAGTATAAGGCAGGGTGGCACTGAAGCTTTCTTT CASSIRQGGTEAFF
once . TRBJ2-2 TRBV4-3 TGCGCCAGCAGCCAAGATCGGGCTACGAGGTCCGGGGAGCTGTTTTTT CASSQDRATRSGELFF
. . TRBJ2-5 TRBV14 TGTGCCAGCAGACGGGACAACCTAGAGACCCAGTACTTC CASRRDNLETQYF
. . TRBJ2-2 TRBV19 TGTGCCAGCAGGTCTCAGGGCACCGGGGAGCTGTTTTTT CASRSQGTGELFF
once TRBD2 TRBJ2-7 TRBV29-1 TGCAGCGTCTTTAGCGGGAGGGCTCAAGCCTCCTACGAGCAGTACTTC CSVFSGRAQASYEQYF
. TRBD1 TRBJ1-2 TRBV28 TGTGCCAGCAGTTTATTAGGGGGCGTGGGAAGCTATGGCTACACCTTC CASSLLGGVGSYGYTF
. . TRBJ2-1 TRBV6-1 TGTGCCAGCAGTCAGTGGAACCATAACTACAATGAGCAGTTCTTC CASSQWNHNYNEQFF
once . TRBJ1-1 TRBV6-5 TGTGCCAGCAGTTACTTAGGTCCAGAGAATACTGAAGCTTTCTTT CASSYLGPENTEAFF
. . TRBJ2-1 TRBV15 TGTGCCACCAGCAGAGAGTGGGGGGACTACAATGAGCAGTTCTTC CATSREWGDYNEQFF
. . TRBJ2-1 TRBV19 TGTGCCAGTAGTCCCGGGATTGGGGGTGAGCAGTTCTTC CASSPGIGGEQFF
. . TRBJ2-3 TRBV5-1 TGCGCCAGCAGCTTGGGGGCGGGGATAACAGATACGCAGTATTTT CASSLGAGITDTQYF
. TRBD2 TRBJ2-7 TRBV19 TGTGCCAGTAGTGGACTAGCGGGAACCTACGAGCAGTACTTC CASSGLAGTYEQYF
. . TRBJ2-1 TRBV11-1 TGTGCCAGCAGCTTAATGAACAGTTACAATGAGCAGTTCTTC CASSLMNSYNEQFF
. TRBD2 TRBJ2-3 TRBV2 TGTGCCAGCAGTCCAGCGACTAGCGGATGGACAGATACGCAGTATTTT CASSPATSGWTDTQYF
. TRBD1 TRBJ2-1 TRBV28 TGTGCCAGCAGTTTTATGGGGGACAGGGATTACAATGAGCAGTTCTTC CASSFMGDRDYNEQFF
. . TRBJ1-1 TRBV5-1 TGCGCCAGCAGCTTGGTGTCCTCGACTGAAGCTTTCTTT CASSLVSSTEAFF
. . TRBJ2-5 TRBV27 TGTGCCAGCAGTTTAATAGCGCAGGAGACCCAGTACTTC CASSLIAQETQYF
. TRBD2 TRBJ2-7 TRBV5-1 TGCGCCAGCAGTGAGGAGCGGGGCCCCTACGAGCAGTACTTC CASSEERGPYEQYF
once TRBD1 TRBJ2-7 TRBV27 TGTGCCAGCGCCCTGCTGGGACAGGGGGCGTACGAGCAGTACTTC CASALLGQGAYEQYF
. TRBD1 TRBJ2-7 TRBV4-3 TGCGCCAGCAGCCAGGAGGACAGGGGGTCCTACGAGCAGTACTTC CASSQEDRGSYEQYF
. . TRBJ1-5 TRBV4-1 TGCGCCAGCAGCCGGGAGGGGGATCAGCCCCAGCATTTT CASSREGDQPQHF
. TRBD2 TRBJ2-7 TRBV9 TGTGCCAGCAGCGTAGCAAGGACTAGTAGCTCCTACGAGCAGTACTTC CASSVARTSSSYEQYF
once . TRBJ2-3 TRBV11-2 TGTGCCAGCAGCCCAAACTTAGACAGCACAGATACGCAGTATTTT CASSPNLDSTDTQYF
once TRBD2 TRBJ2-1 TRBV5-6 TGTGCCAGCAGCTTCGGGACTAGTTCGTGGGAGCAGTTCTTC CASSFGTSSWEQFF
. TRBD1 TRBJ2-3 TRBV28 TGTGCCAGCAGGCCAGACAGGGGGTTGGATACGCAGTATTTT CASRPDRGLDTQYF
. . TRBJ2-1 TRBV7-7 TGTGCCAGCAGCTTAGAGTTGCGTGTCGATGAGCAGTTCTTC CASSLELRVDEQFF
. TRBD2 TRBJ2-2 TRBV5-1 TGCGCCAGCAGCCCCGAGGCCCTAGCGGGGACGAACACCGGGGAGCTGTTTTTT CASSPEALAGTNTGELFF
. . TRBJ2-2 TRBV5-4 TGTGCCAGCAGCCCTTGGGTCGGGAGAGGGGGCGGGGAGCTGTTTTTT CASSPWVGRGGGELFF
once TRBD1 TRBJ2-7 TRBV11-2 TGTGCCAGCAGCCCGGGGGACAGGGGCTACGAGCAGTACTTC CASSPGDRGYEQYF
. . TRBJ2-7 TRBV29-1 TGCAGCGTTGAAAACAGGGCGTACGAGCAGTACTTC CSVENRAYEQYF
. . TRBJ1-1 TRBV2 TGTGCCAGCATCTTAGTAGTAGGGAACACTGAAGCTTTCTTT CASILVVGNTEAFF
. TRBD1 TRBJ2-5 TRBV29-1 TGCAGCGTTGGCTTTTGGGGACAGGGGAGTGGTATAGTACGTAGAGAGACCCAGTACTTC CSVGFWGQGSGIVRRETQYF
. . TRBJ2-7 TRBV5-1 TGCGCCAGCACCCCCCTTCCGGGAACAGGATACGAGCAGTACTTC CASTPLPGTGYEQYF
. . TRBJ1-5 TRBV13 TGTGCCAGCAGCTTAGGCCGGGGAGGCGTTCCCCAGCATTTT CASSLGRGGVPQHF
. TRBD1 TRBJ2-7 TRBV10-3 TGTGCCACCAGACAGGGCGCCTACGAGCAGTACTTC CATRQGAYEQYF
. . TRBJ1-1 TRBV4-1 TGCGCCAGCAGCCAAGGGAGTAGGGACACTGAAGCTTTCTTT CASSQGSRDTEAFF
. . TRBJ2-3 TRBV28 TGTGCCAGCAGACTCGACCCCACAGATACGCAGTATTTT CASRLDPTDTQYF
. TRBD1 TRBJ2-5 TRBV28 TGTGCCAGCAGTCTCTACAGGGGTCGGACCCAAGAGACCCAGTACTTC CASSLYRGRTQETQYF
. . TRBJ2-1 TRBV7-3 TGTGCCAGCAGCTTTGGACTGCCCAGCTCCTACAATGAGCAGTTCTTC CASSFGLPSSYNEQFF
. . TRBJ1-5 TRBV28 TGTGCCAGCAGCTCAGGGAAGGGGGGTTCGAGGGCCCAGCATTTT CASSSGKGGSRAQHF
. . TRBJ2-4 TRBV5-8 TGTGCCAGCAGCTTGACCGGGACCAGAGCCAAAAACATTCAGTACTTC CASSLTGTRAKNIQYF
. TRBD1 TRBJ2-7 TRBV10-3 TGTGCCATCAAAGACAGGGGGCCCCTGGAGCAGTACTTC CAIKDRGPLEQYF
. TRBD2 TRBJ2-1 TRBV13 TGTGCCAGCAGCTTTCCAAGCGGGAGTGCCGGTGAGCAGTTCTTC CASSFPSGSAGEQFF
once . TRBJ1-2 TRBV4-3 TGCGCCAGCAGTCCGACGGTGAACTATGGCTACACCTTC CASSPTVNYGYTF
. TRBD1 TRBJ2-2 TRBV6-6 TGTGCCAGCAGTTTAGGGGGCATTATCGGGGAGCTGTTTTTT CASSLGGIIGELFF